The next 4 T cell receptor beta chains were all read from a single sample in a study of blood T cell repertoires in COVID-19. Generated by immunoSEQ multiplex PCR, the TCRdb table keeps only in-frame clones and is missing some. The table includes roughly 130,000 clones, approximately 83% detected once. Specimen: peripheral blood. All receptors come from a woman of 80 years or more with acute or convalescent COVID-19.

The CDR3 nucleotides read TGTGCCAGCAGCCCGGGACAGGGCCTCTCCTACGAGCAGTACTTC. Encoded protein: CASSPGQGLSYEQYF. The rearrangement joins TRBV7-3 to TRBJ2-7; 9 nucleotides agree with TRBD1. V was clipped by 5 bases and J by 0 bases; unmatched bases: 5. Germline V gives CDR1 SGHTA, CDR2 FQGTGA. This CDR3 is built from 15 residues.

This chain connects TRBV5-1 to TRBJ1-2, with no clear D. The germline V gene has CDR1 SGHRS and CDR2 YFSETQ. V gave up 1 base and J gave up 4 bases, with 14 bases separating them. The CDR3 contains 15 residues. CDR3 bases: TGCGCCAGCAGCTTGTCTCCAGAGCGCATCTATGGCTACACCTTC. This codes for CASSLSPERIYGYTF.

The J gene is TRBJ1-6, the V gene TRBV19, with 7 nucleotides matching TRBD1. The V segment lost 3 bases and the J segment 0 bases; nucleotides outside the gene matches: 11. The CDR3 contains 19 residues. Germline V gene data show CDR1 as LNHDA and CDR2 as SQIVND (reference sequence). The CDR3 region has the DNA TGTGCCAGTAGTATCCACATCGGGAGGGGGCCCTCCTATAATTCACCCCTCCACTTT. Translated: CASSIHIGRGPSYNSPLHF.

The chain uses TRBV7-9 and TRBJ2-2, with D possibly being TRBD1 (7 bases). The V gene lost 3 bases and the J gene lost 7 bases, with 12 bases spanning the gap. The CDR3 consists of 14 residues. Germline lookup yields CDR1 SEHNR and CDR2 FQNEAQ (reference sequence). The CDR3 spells CASSLEGAGGELFF. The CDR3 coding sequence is TGTGCCAGCAGCTTGGAGGGGGCTGGCGGGGAGCTGTTTTTT.